Below are 18 T cell receptor beta chains sequenced from a single sample in a study of blood T cell repertoires in COVID-19. Generated by immunoSEQ multiplex PCR, the TCRdb table keeps only in-frame clones and is missing some. The sample yields 100,000 to 150,000 clones, about four fifths seen once. Material: peripheral blood. These receptors came from a woman of 80 years or more with acute or convalescent COVID-19.

J is TRBJ1-5 and V is TRBV7-2; 9 bases are a match to TRBD1. CDR1 is SGHTA, CDR2 FQGNSA, per germline. The trim removed 5 bases at V and 9 bases at J, leaving 8 bases unmatched. CDR3 length: 14 residues. The CDR3 DNA is TGTGCCAGCAGCCCTAGACAGGGGGTTGGGCCCCAGCATTTT. Amino acid sequence: CASSPRQGVGPQHF.

The chain links TRBV5-1 to TRBJ2-5; TRBD1 aligns across 7 bases. This CDR3 contains 15 residues. Losses at the gene ends were 5 bases for V and 2 bases for J; bases not matched to a gene: 9. Germline V CDR1 and CDR2: SGHRS, YFSETQ. The DNA of the CDR3 is TGCGCCAGCAGAATCTCCCCGGGACAGCAAGAGACCCAGTACTTC. Protein product: CASRISPGQQETQYF.

The chain has TRBV5-1 and TRBJ2-2; no reliable D call. CDR1 and CDR2 from the germline V gene are SGHRS and YFSETQ. Trimming took off 5 bases at V and 4 bases at J, with 6 bases between the two ends. This CDR3 is built from 12 residues. For the CDR3, the DNA is TGCGCCAGCAGAGGCGGCACCGGGGAGCTGTTTTTT. It specifies CASRGGTGELFF.

The chain links TRBV5-1 to TRBJ1-1, with 8 bases matching TRBD1. CDR1 SGHRS and CDR2 YFSETQ come from the germline V gene. The ends lost 3 bases at V and 1 base at J; junction bases unmatched: 5. CDR3 size: 15 residues. The CDR3 loop is CASSWGTGRNTEAFF. CDR3 nucleotides: TGCGCCAGCAGCTGGGGGACAGGCCGGAACACTGAAGCTTTCTTT. The full variable domain, with the rest looked up from reference TRBV5-1 and TRBJ1-1, is KAGVTQTPRYLIKTRGQQVTLSCSPISGHRSVSWYQQTPGQGLQFLFEYFSETQRNKGNFPGRFSGRQFSNSRSEMNVSTLELGDSALYLCASSWGTGRNTEAFFGQGTRLTVV.

This clone was detected once. J is TRBJ1-5 and V is TRBV12-5; D is perhaps TRBD1 (6 bases). Germline CDR1 is LGHNT and CDR2 is FRNRAP. V was pared by 4 bases and J by 0 bases, with 25 bases between. The CDR3 is 20 amino acids. CDR3 amino acids: CASGWTGGDTLFYSNQPQHF. The CDR3 DNA is TGTGCTAGTGGTTGGACTGGGGGCGATACCCTTTTTTATAGCAATCAGCCCCAGCATTTT.

The DNA for the CDR3 is TGCGCCAGCAGCCAAGATGGCGGGGGGTACAATGAGCAGTTCTTC. Encoded protein: CASSQDGGGYNEQFF. The rearrangement uses TRBV4-3 and TRBJ2-1, with 8 bases lining up with TRBD2. This CDR3 contains 15 residues. CDR1 and CDR2 (germline): LGHNA, YSLEER. The V segment lost 0 bases and the J segment 4 bases; nucleotides outside the gene matches: 2.

This chain joins TRBV11-2 and TRBJ1-1; D is unresolved. Per germline, CDR1 SGHAT and CDR2 FQNNGV. V gave up 5 bases and J gave up 0 bases, with 13 bases separating them. The CDR3 contains 15 residues. The CDR3: CASSLRSLMNTEAFF. CDR3 DNA sequence: TGTGCCAGCAGCCTCCGTTCTCTAATGAACACTGAAGCTTTCTTT.

This chain connects TRBV7-9 to TRBJ2-1; 8 bases match TRBD2. Germline loops: CDR1 SEHNR, CDR2 FQNEAQ (reference sequence). This CDR3 is built from 15 residues. The V gene end was trimmed by 4 bases and the J gene end by 4 bases; junction bases not matched to a gene: 6. CDR3: CASSSIAGIYNEQFF. The CDR3 coding sequence is TGTGCCAGCAGCTCAATAGCGGGGATTTACAATGAGCAGTTCTTC.

The chain links TRBV5-4 to TRBJ1-4; TRBD1 matches 10 bases. Trimming cost V 3 bases and J 5 bases; bases outside gene matches: 4. From germline, CDR1 is SGHNT and CDR2 YYREEE (reference sequence). The CDR3 runs 15 residues. CDR3 protein: CASSWGTGENEKLFF. CDR3 in DNA: TGTGCCAGCAGCTGGGGGACAGGGGAGAATGAAAAACTGTTTTTT.

The chain links TRBV12-3 or TRBV12-4 to TRBJ1-2, with a tentative D call TRBD1 (6 bases). This CDR3 region has 13 residues. V was cut by 3 bases and J by 8 bases, with 13 bases left in between. CDR3 nucleotide sequence: TGTGCCAGCAGTTTTACAGGGTCGGAGGGCTACACCTTC. It codes for CASSFTGSEGYTF.

V is TRBV7-9 and J is TRBJ2-3; TRBD2 matches at 9 bases. The V segment lost 5 bases and the J segment 0 bases; nucleotides outside the gene matches: 3. The CDR3 extends over 15 amino acids. Looked up from germline, CDR1 is SEHNR and CDR2 is FQNEAQ (reference sequence). In nucleotides, the CDR3 is TGTGCCAGCAGCATTAGCGGGAGTAGCACAGATACGCAGTATTTT. It specifies CASSISGSSTDTQYF. The entire variable domain, with the rest obtained from reference TRBV7-9 and TRBJ2-3, is as follows: DTGVSQNPRHKITKRGQNVTFRCDPISEHNRLYWYRQTLGQGPEFLTYFQNEAQLEKSRLLSDRFSAERPKGSFSTLEIQRTEQGDSAMYLCASSISGSSTDTQYFGPGTRLTVL.

This clone was seen only once. This chain joins TRBV10-3 and TRBJ1-4; D gene ambiguous. V dropped 6 bases and J dropped 0 bases, with 5 bases sitting between them. The germline V gene has CDR1 ENHRY and CDR2 SYGVKD. The CDR3 spans 13 residues. The CDR3 is CAISGATNEKLFF. DNA of the CDR3: TGTGCCATCAGCGGTGCAACTAATGAAAAACTGTTTTTT.

The chain recombines TRBV5-1 with TRBJ2-7, with D possibly matching TRBD1 (6 bases). Trimming removed 0 bases from V and 0 bases from J, with 10 bases in between. The germline V gene has CDR1 SGHRS and CDR2 YFSETQ. This CDR3 spans 15 amino acids. The CDR3 nucleotides read TGCGCCAGCAGCTTGGCCACAGGGTCCTCCTACGAGCAGTACTTC. It is translated as CASSLATGSSYEQYF.

The chain combines TRBV25-1 with TRBJ2-1, with 7 bases that match TRBD2. This CDR3 contains 18 residues. The germline V gene encodes CDR1 MGHDK and CDR2 SYGVNS. The V segment lost 4 bases and the J segment 4 bases; nucleotides outside the gene matches: 16. CDR3 nucleotides: TGTGCCAGCAGTGGCTATCCGACTAGCCTAATCGGTTACAATGAGCAGTTCTTC. Protein sequence: CASSGYPTSLIGYNEQFF. The complete variable domain, with remaining parts taken from reference TRBV25-1 and TRBJ2-1, reads EADIYQTPRYLVIGTGKKITLECSQTMGHDKMYWYQQDPGMELHLIHYSYGVNSTEKGDLSSESTVSRIRTEHFPLTLESARPSHTSQYLCASSGYPTSLIGYNEQFFGPGTRLTVL.

V gene TRBV15 combines with J gene TRBJ2-1; no clear D. V was cut by 1 base and J by 9 bases, with 7 bases left in between. This CDR3 contains 12 residues. The V gene's germline CDR1 is LNHNV and CDR2 YYDKDF (reference sequence). CDR3 in DNA: TGTGCCACCAGCAGAGTCTCGAGTGAGCAGTTCTTC. Protein sequence: CATSRVSSEQFF.

V usage is TRBV6-5 and J usage is TRBJ2-7; 12 bases fit TRBD2. The CDR3 is 15 residues long. Germline CDR1 and CDR2: MNHEY and SVGAGI. V lost 5 bases, J lost 6 bases, and 8 bases stayed unmatched. The CDR3 region has the DNA TGTGCCAGCAGTCAAAGGACTAGCGGGATAGGCGAGCAGTACTTC. This translates into CASSQRTSGIGEQYF.

V usage is TRBV9 and J usage is TRBJ2-1; no firm D call. This CDR3 is built from 13 residues. Germline CDR1 reads SGDLS; CDR2 reads YYNGEE. With 0 bases removed from V and 7 bases from J, the gap between germline ends came to 8 bases. CDR3 loop: CASSVGAINEQFF. CDR3 sequence (DNA): TGTGCCAGCAGCGTAGGGGCTATAAATGAGCAGTTCTTC.

This chain uses TRBV6-6 with TRBJ2-7; tentative D call: TRBD1 (5 bases). The CDR3 runs 13 residues. The V end lost 8 bases, the J end lost 2 bases, and 13 bases lay between the germline ends. The germline V gene has CDR1 MNHNY and CDR2 SVGAGI (reference sequence). The CDR3 DNA reads as TGTGCCAGCTCAGTTAGGGGTCCCTACGAGCAGTACTTC. Translation: CASSVRGPYEQYF.